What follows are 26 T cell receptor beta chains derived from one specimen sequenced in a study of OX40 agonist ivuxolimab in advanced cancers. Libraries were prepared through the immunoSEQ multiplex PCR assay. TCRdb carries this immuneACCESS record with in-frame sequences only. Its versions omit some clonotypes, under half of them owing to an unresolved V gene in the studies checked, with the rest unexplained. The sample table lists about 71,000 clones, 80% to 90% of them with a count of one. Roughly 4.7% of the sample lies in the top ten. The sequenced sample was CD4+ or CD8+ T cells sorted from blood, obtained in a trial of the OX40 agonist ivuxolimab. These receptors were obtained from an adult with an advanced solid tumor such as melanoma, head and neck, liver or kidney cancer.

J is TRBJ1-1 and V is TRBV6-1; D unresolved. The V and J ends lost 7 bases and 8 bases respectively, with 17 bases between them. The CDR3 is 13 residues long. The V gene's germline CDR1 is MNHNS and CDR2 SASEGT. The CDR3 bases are TGTGCCAGCACCCAATTACTGTTCACCGAAGCTTTCTTT. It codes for CASTQLLFTEAFF.

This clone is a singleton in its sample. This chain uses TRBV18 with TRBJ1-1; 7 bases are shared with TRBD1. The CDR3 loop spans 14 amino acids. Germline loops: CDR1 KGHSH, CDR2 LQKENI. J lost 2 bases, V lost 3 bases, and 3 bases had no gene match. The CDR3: CASSPTGVNTEAFF. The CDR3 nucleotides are TGTGCCAGCTCACCCACAGGGGTAAACACTGAAGCTTTCTTT. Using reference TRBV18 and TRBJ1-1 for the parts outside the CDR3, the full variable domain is NAGVMQNPRHLVRRRGQEARLRCSPMKGHSHVYWYRQLPEEGLKFMVYLQKENIIDESGMPKERFSAEFPKEGPSILRIQQVVRGDSAAYFCASSPTGVNTEAFFGQGTRLTVV.

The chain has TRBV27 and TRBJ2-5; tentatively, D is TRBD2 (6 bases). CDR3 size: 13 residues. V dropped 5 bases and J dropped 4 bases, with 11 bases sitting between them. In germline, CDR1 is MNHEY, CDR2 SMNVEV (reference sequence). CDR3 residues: CASSPRRGETQYF. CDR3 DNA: TGTGCCAGCAGTCCCCGGAGGGGAGAGACCCAGTACTTC.

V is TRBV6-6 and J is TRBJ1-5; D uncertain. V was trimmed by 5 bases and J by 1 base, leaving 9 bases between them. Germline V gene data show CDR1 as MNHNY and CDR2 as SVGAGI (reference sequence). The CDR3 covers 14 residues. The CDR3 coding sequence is TGTGCCAGCAGTCCCGTTGGGAGCAATCAGCCCCAGCATTTT. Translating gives CASSPVGSNQPQHF.

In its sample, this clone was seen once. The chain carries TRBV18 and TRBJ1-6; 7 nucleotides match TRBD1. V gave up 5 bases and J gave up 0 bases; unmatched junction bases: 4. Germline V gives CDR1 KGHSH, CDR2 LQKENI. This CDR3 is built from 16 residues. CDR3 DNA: TGTGCCAGCTCAAACAGGGACAGCTCCTATAATTCACCCCTCCACTTT. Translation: CASSNRDSSYNSPLHF.

The CDR3 DNA reads as TGTGCCAGCAGTTACAGGCAGGGCGGTCATGGCTACACCTTC. Its translation is CASSYRQGGHGYTF. The chain carries TRBV6-6 and TRBJ1-2, with D maybe TRBD1 (5 bases). Germline V gene data show CDR1 as MNHNY and CDR2 as SVGAGI (reference sequence). CDR3 size: 14 residues. V was pared by 2 bases and J by 6 bases, with 13 bases between.

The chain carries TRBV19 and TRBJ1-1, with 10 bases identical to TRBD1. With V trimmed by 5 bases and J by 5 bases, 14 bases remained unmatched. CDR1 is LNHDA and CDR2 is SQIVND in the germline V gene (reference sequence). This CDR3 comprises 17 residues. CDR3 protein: CASSVTGGAPGRTEAFF. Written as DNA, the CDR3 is TGTGCCAGTAGTGTGACAGGGGGCGCCCCAGGGAGGACTGAAGCTTTCTTT.

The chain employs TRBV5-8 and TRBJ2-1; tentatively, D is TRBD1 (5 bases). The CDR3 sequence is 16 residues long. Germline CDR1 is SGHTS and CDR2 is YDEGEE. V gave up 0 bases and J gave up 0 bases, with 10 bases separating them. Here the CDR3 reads CASSLAIGHSYNEQFF. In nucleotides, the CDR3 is TGTGCCAGCAGCTTGGCCATCGGACACTCCTACAATGAGCAGTTCTTC.

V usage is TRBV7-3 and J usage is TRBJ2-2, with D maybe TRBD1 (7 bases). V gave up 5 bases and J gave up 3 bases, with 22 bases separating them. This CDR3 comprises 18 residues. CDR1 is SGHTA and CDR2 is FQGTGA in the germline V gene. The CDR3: CASSVIPRGRGDTGELFF. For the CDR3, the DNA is TGTGCCAGCAGCGTTATCCCCAGGGGCAGGGGGGACACCGGGGAGCTGTTTTTT.

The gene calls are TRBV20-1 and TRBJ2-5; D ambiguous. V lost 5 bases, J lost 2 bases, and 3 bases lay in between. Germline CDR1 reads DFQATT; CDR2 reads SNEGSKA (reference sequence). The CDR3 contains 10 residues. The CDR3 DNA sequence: TGCAGTGCTGGTCAAGAGACCCAGTACTTC. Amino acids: CSAGQETQYF.

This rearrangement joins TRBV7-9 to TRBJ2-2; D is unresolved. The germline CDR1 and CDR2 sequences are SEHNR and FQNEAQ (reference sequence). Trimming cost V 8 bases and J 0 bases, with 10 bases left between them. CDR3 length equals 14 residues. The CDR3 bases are TGTGCCAGCCGCCCTCAATCGAACACCGGGGAGCTGTTTTTT. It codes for CASRPQSNTGELFF. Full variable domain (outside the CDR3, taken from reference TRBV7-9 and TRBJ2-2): DTGVSQNPRHKITKRGQNVTFRCDPISEHNRLYWYRQTLGQGPEFLTYFQNEAQLEKSRLLSDRFSAERPKGSFSTLEIQRTEQGDSAMYLCASRPQSNTGELFFGEGSRLTVL.

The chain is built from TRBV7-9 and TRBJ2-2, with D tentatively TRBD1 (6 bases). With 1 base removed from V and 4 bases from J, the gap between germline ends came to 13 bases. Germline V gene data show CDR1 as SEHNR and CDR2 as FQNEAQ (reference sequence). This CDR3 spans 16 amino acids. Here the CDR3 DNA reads TGTGCCAGCAGCTTAGTACAGGGTCTACTCACCGGGGAGCTGTTTTTT. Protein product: CASSLVQGLLTGELFF.

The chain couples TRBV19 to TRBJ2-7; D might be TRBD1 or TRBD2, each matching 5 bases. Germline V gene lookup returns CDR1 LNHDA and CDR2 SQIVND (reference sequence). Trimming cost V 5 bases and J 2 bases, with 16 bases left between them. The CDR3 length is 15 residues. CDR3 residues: CASSVGTLVTYEQYF. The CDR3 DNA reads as TGTGCCAGTAGTGTCGGGACCCTCGTAACCTACGAGCAGTACTTC.

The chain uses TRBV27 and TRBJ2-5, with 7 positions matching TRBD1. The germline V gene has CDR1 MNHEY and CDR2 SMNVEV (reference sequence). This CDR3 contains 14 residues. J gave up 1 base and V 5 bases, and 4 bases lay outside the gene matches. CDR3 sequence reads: CASSTWDSQETQYF. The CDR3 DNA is TGTGCCAGCAGTACCTGGGACAGCCAAGAGACCCAGTACTTC.

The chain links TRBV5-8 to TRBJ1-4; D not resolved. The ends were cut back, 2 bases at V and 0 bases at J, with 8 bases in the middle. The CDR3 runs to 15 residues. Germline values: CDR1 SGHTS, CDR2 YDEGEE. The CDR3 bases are TGTGCCAGCAGCTTACTGACCACAACTAATGAAAAACTGTTTTTT. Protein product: CASSLLTTTNEKLFF.

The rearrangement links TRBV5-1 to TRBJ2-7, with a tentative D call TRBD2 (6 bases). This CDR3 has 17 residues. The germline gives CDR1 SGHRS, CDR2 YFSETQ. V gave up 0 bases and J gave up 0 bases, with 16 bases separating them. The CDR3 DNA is TGCGCCAGCAGCTTGGAGGTCCTCGGGGGTTACTCCTACGAGCAGTACTTC. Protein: CASSLEVLGGYSYEQYF.

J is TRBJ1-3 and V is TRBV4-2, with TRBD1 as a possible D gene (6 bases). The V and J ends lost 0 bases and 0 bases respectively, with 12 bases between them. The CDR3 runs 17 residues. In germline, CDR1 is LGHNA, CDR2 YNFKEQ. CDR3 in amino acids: CASSQDARGNSGNTIYF. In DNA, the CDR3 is TGTGCCAGCAGCCAAGATGCCAGGGGCAACTCTGGAAACACCATATATTTT.

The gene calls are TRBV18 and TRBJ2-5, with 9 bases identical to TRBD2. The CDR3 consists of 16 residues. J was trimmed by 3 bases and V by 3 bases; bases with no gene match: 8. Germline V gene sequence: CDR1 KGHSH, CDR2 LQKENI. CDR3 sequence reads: CASSPSAGGVKETQYF. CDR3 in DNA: TGTGCCAGCTCACCTTCAGCGGGGGGCGTGAAAGAGACCCAGTACTTC.

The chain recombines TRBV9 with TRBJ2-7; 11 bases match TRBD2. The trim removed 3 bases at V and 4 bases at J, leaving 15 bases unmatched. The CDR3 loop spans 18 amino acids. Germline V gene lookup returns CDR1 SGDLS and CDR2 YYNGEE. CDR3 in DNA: TGTGCCAGCAGCGCAAGCACTCCCGTAGCGGGAGGGCCTTACGAGCAGTACTTC. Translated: CASSASTPVAGGPYEQYF.

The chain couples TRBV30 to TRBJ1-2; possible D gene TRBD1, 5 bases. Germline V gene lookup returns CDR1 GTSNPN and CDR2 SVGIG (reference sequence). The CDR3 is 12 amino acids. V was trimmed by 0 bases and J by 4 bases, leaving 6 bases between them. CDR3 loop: CAWSVGRYGYTF. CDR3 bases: TGTGCCTGGAGTGTGGGGCGCTATGGCTACACCTTC.

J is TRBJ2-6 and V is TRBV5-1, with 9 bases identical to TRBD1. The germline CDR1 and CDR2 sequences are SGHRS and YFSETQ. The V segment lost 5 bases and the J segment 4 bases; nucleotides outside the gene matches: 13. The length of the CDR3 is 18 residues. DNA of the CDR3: TGCGCCAGCAGTCGGACAGGGGTGGCGTGGACCGGGGCCAACGTCCTGACTTTC. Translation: CASSRTGVAWTGANVLTF.

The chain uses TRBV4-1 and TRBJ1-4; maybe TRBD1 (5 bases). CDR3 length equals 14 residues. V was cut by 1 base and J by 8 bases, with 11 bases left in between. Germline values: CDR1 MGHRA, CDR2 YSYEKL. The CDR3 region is CASSQGQGREKLFF. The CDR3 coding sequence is TGCGCCAGCAGCCAAGGCCAGGGACGGGAAAAACTGTTTTTT.

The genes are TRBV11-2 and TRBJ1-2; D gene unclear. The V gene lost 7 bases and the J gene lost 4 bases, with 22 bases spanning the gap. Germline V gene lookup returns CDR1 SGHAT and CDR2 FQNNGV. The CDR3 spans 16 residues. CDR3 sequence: CASTPQDPTTSYGYTF. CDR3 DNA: TGTGCCAGCACCCCCCAAGACCCAACCACGAGCTATGGCTACACCTTC.

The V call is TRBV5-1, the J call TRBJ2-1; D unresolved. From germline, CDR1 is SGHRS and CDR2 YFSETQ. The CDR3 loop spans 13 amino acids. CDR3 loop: CATPPYTGNEQFF. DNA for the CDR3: TGCGCTACCCCTCCATACACGGGCAATGAGCAGTTCTTC.

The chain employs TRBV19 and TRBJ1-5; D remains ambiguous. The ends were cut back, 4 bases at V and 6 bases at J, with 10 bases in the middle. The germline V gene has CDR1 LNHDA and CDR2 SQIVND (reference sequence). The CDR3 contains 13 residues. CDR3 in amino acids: CASSNEGGQPQHF. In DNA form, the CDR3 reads TGTGCCAGTAGTAATGAGGGAGGTCAGCCCCAGCATTTT.

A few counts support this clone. CDR3 amino acids: CASSLEAAKGEKLFF. In nucleotides, the CDR3 is TGTGCCAGCAGCTTAGAAGCAGCCAAGGGCGAAAAACTGTTTTTT. The V call is TRBV7-6, the J call TRBJ1-4; D is unresolved. Germline V gives CDR1 SGHVS, CDR2 FNYEAQ. The length of the CDR3 is 15 residues. V lost 1 base and J 8 bases, leaving 14 bases between the germline ends.